Presented here are 8 T cell receptor beta chains from one specimen sequenced in a study of T-cell reconstitution after alpha-beta-depleted transplantation in children. Library preparation (for TCRbeta) was performed with unique molecular identifiers. One entry per CDR3 protein results from TCRdb running MiXCR on the PCR reads. The table shows roughly 220,000 distinct CDR3 sequences, with about 11% occurring only once. The input for sequencing was PBMCs from the stem cell graft donor, taken from the stem cell graft. The origin of the receptors is a human donor who donated a stem cell graft to a child with acute lymphoblastic leukemia.

This sequence joins TRBV7-2 and TRBJ2-7; TRBD2 agrees at 13 bases. V dropped 5 bases and J dropped 6; count of bases not matched to a gene: 7. Germline V gives CDR1 SGHTA, CDR2 FQGNSA. The CDR3 covers 15 residues. DNA for the CDR3: TGTGCCAGCAGCCCCCGGACTAGCGGGAGTCGCGAGCAGTACTTC. Translated, it gives CASSPRTSGSREQYF.

This clonotype was seen repeatedly, ten times or more. CDR3 DNA sequence: TGTGCCAGCAGCTTAGGTGGCAGGGGGAGCTCTGGGGCCAACGTCCTGACTTTC. It codes for CASSLGGRGSSGANVLTF. The chain links TRBV7-6 to TRBJ2-6, with TRBD1 matching over 7 bases. Germline V lookup: CDR1 SGHVS, CDR2 FNYEAQ. CDR3 length: 18 amino acids. V lost 1 base to trimming and J lost 0 bases; unmatched junction nucleotides: 6.

The table lists this clonotype with many counts. This rearrangement joins TRBV20-1 to TRBJ2-1, with D possibly matching TRBD2 (6 bases). The germline V gene has CDR1 DFQATT and CDR2 SNEGSKA (reference sequence). Between the trimmed V and J ends, which lost 3 bases and 9 bases, there was a span of 18 bases. The CDR3 length is 14 residues. As DNA, the CDR3 is TGCAGTGCTAGGAGGATGAGACTAGGAAGTGAGCAGTTCTTC. This encodes CSARRMRLGSEQFF.

This clonotype was picked up many times. The chain links TRBV30 to TRBJ1-3; D might be TRBD1 (5 bases). From germline, CDR1 is GTSNPN and CDR2 SVGIG (reference sequence). The CDR3 runs to 13 residues. V lost 5 bases and J lost 8, with 16 bases in between. CDR3 nucleotide sequence: TGTGCCTGGGACGGGGGAGGCCTGGACACCATATATTTT. Translation: CAWDGGGLDTIYF. The full variable domain, in which reference TRBV30 and TRBJ1-3 provide the parts outside the CDR3, is SQTIHQWPATLVQPVGSPLSLECTVEGTSNPNLYWYRQAAGRGLQLLFYSVGIGQISSEVPQNLSASRPQDRQFILSSKKLLLSDSGFYLCAWDGGGLDTIYFGEGSWLTVV.

The V and J genes are TRBV5-4 and TRBJ2-2, with TRBD2 matching over 13 bases. The V and J ends lost 4 bases and 2 bases, in that order; junction bases with no gene match: 2. The CDR3 is 16 amino acids. Germline V CDR1 and CDR2: SGHNT, YYREEE (reference sequence). CDR3 DNA: TGTGCCAGCAGCACTAGCGGGGGGGCCAACACCGGGGAGCTGTTTTTT. It is translated as CASSTSGGANTGELFF.

This clonotype was detected ten times or more. The chain carries TRBV27 and TRBJ2-3; D is ambiguous. V shed 5 bases and J shed 3 bases, with 9 bases lying between them. CDR3 size: 13 residues. Germline V gene lookup returns CDR1 MNHEY and CDR2 SMNVEV (reference sequence). The CDR3 here is CASSLMGTDTQYF. CDR3 sequence (DNA): TGTGCCAGCAGTCTCATGGGGACAGATACGCAGTATTTT.

This clonotype was observed at least ten times. This chain connects TRBV7-3 to TRBJ2-5; D is unresolved. The germline CDR1 and CDR2 sequences are SGHTA and FQGTGA. Trimming removed 3 bases from V and 4 bases from J, with 9 bases in between. CDR3 length equals 13 residues. The CDR3 reads CASSFRPRETQYF. DNA for the CDR3: TGTGCCAGCAGCTTTAGGCCCCGAGAGACCCAGTACTTC.

This clonotype was seen a handful of times. The genes are TRBV6-2 or TRBV6-3 and TRBJ2-7; D gene unclear. CDR3 size: 12 residues. V lost 2 bases, J lost 3 bases, and 5 bases lay in between. CDR1 is MNHEY, CDR2 SVGEGT, per germline. CDR3 nucleotide sequence: TGTGCCAGCAGTTACACTTACTACGAGCAGTACTTC. Translating gives CASSYTYYEQYF.